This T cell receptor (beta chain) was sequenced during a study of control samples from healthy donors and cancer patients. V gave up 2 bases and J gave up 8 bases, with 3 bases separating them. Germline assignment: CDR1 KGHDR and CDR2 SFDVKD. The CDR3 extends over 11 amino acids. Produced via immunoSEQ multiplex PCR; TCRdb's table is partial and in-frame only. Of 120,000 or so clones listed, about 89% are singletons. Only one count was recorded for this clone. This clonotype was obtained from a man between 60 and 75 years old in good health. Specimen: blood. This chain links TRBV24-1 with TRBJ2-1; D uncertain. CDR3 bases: TGTGCCACCAGTGATTATTATGAGCAGTTCTTC. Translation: CATSDYYEQFF.